One sample yielded the 21 T cell receptor beta chains listed below, sequenced in a study of T cells expressing NK-cell markers. With the 5' RACE reads reprocessed, TCRdb shows one record per CDR3 protein and no DNA. The sample table sets out about 110,000 distinct CDR3 sequences. Sample: blood T cells: a sorted CD56 or NKG2C T cell subset, CD4+ or CD8+ T cells, or bulk PBMC T cells (not recorded which). Receptor source: a woman between 18 and 75 years old in good health.

The gene calls are TRBV28 and TRBJ2-6; TCRdb's D call, TRBD2, is unchecked because there is no DNA. CDR1 and CDR2 (germline): MDHEN, SYDVKM. The CDR3 has 14 amino acids. The CDR3 region is CASSLEVGANVLTF. Looking up the rest from reference TRBV28 and TRBJ2-6 gives the full variable domain: DVKVTQSSRYLVKRTGEKVFLECVQDMDHENMFWYRQDPGLGLRLIYFSYDVKMKEKGDIPEGYSVSREKKERFSLILESASTNQTSMYLCASSLEVGANVLTFGAGSRLTVL.

V is TRBV6-2 or TRBV6-3 and J is TRBJ2-7; checking the TCRdb D call of TRBD2 is not possible without DNA. CDR3 length equals 13 residues. Germline V gives CDR1 MNHEY, CDR2 SVGEGT. The CDR3 loop reads CASSSLWPYEQYF.

This chain joins TRBV19 and TRBJ1-5. CDR3 length: 15 residues. Germline V gene sequence: CDR1 LNHDA, CDR2 SQIVND (reference sequence). CDR3: CASSIAGRANQPQHF.

The CDR3 protein is CASSLVLTQETQYF. This chain joins TRBV12-3 or TRBV12-4 and TRBJ2-5. The CDR3 spans 14 residues.

The chain couples TRBV7-9 to TRBJ1-2. This CDR3 has 15 residues. The germline gives CDR1 SEHNR, CDR2 FQNEAQ (reference sequence). The CDR3 protein is CASSNRRGELYGYTF.

CDR3 protein: CASSLVGETQYF. The chain uses TRBV12-3 or TRBV12-4 and TRBJ2-5. This CDR3 region has 12 residues.

V and J are TRBV4-2 and TRBJ1-1; as DNA is missing, the TRBD1 call by TCRdb cannot be tested. This CDR3 spans 15 amino acids. Germline loops: CDR1 LGHNA, CDR2 YNFKEQ. CDR3 in amino acids: CASSQDLQGNTEAFF.

The CDR3 region is CASSLFDNEQFF. The chain carries TRBV11-2 and TRBJ2-1. This CDR3 contains 12 residues. CDR1 and CDR2 (germline): SGHAT, FQNNGV.

This chain links TRBV2 with TRBJ2-3; TCRdb indicates TRBD1, and absent DNA this call remains unverified. Germline V gene lookup returns CDR1 SNHLY and CDR2 FYNNEI. The CDR3 totals 18 residues. CDR3 residues: CASSAQGGSGGITDTQYF.

V usage is TRBV4-3 and J usage is TRBJ1-2; the D gene TCRdb calls, TRBD1, cannot be checked with no DNA. The CDR3 has 14 residues. Germline V CDR1 and CDR2: LGHNA, YSLEER. This CDR3 is CASSQTTGSLGYTF.

The chain employs TRBV7-9 and TRBJ1-5. This CDR3 spans 14 amino acids. Per the germline V gene, CDR1 is SEHNR and CDR2 is FQNEAQ (reference sequence). CDR3 protein: CASSPGRATQPQHF. Filled out from reference TRBV7-9 and TRBJ1-5, the complete variable domain reads DTGVSQNPRHKITKRGQNVTFRCDPISEHNRLYWYRQTLGQGPEFLTYFQNEAQLEKSRLLSDRFSAERPKGSFSTLEIQRTEQGDSAMYLCASSPGRATQPQHFGDGTRLSIL.

CDR3 sequence: CASETGNDIQYF. The V and J genes are TRBV11-2 and TRBJ2-4. Germline lookup yields CDR1 SGHAT and CDR2 FQNNGV. This CDR3 has 12 amino acids.

The rearrangement uses TRBV29-1 and TRBJ2-7; TCRdb outputs TRBD1, but without DNA this stays unchecked. Germline CDR1 reads SQVTM; CDR2 reads ANQGSEA. The CDR3 has 12 residues. This CDR3 reads CSVEGPASEQYF.

The V call is TRBV7-9, the J call TRBJ1-5; TCRdb lists TRBD1, though no DNA is available to test this call. Germline V gives CDR1 SEHNR, CDR2 FQNEAQ (reference sequence). This CDR3 has 15 amino acids. The CDR3 is CASSLFTGVGQPQHF. The complete variable domain, with remaining parts taken from reference TRBV7-9 and TRBJ1-5, reads DTGVSQNPRHKITKRGQNVTFRCDPISEHNRLYWYRQTLGQGPEFLTYFQNEAQLEKSRLLSDRFSAERPKGSFSTLEIQRTEQGDSAMYLCASSLFTGVGQPQHFGDGTRLSIL.

This sequence joins TRBV29-1 and TRBJ2-7; without DNA, the TCRdb call of TRBD2 cannot be checked. The CDR3 spans 13 residues. Per the germline V gene, CDR1 is SQVTM and CDR2 is ANQGSEA. The CDR3 protein is CSGLAGASYEQYF.

The rearrangement joins TRBV7-9 to TRBJ2-6. The CDR3 covers 11 residues. Looked up from germline, CDR1 is SEHNR and CDR2 is FQNEAQ (reference sequence). The CDR3 protein is CASNGANVLTF.

The chain joins TRBV7-8 to TRBJ2-1; as DNA is missing, the TRBD2 call by TCRdb cannot be tested. CDR1 is SGHVS, CDR2 FQNEAQ, per germline. This CDR3 is built from 15 residues. CDR3: CASSSLAGSYNEQFF.

The chain uses TRBV6-2 or TRBV6-3 and TRBJ2-2. This CDR3 has 13 residues. Germline V gene sequence: CDR1 MNHEY, CDR2 SVGEGT. The CDR3 sequence is CASSYEVSGELFF.

V gene TRBV6-2 or TRBV6-3 combines with J gene TRBJ1-5; TCRdb picks TRBD1, but there is no DNA to check that call. This CDR3 contains 14 residues. In germline, CDR1 is MNHEY, CDR2 SVGEGT. CDR3: CASSYWAGDQPQHF.

The J gene is TRBJ2-1, the V gene TRBV9; TCRdb calls TRBD1, which cannot be checked without DNA. This CDR3 contains 15 residues. Germline CDR1 and CDR2: SGDLS and YYNGEE. CDR3 sequence: CASSERDRVVNEQFF.

The CDR3 protein is CAIKKGTGEEETQYF. The chain has TRBV10-3 and TRBJ2-5; the TRBD1 assignment by TCRdb is unverifiable without DNA. The germline V gene encodes CDR1 ENHRY and CDR2 SYGVKD. This CDR3 has 15 residues.